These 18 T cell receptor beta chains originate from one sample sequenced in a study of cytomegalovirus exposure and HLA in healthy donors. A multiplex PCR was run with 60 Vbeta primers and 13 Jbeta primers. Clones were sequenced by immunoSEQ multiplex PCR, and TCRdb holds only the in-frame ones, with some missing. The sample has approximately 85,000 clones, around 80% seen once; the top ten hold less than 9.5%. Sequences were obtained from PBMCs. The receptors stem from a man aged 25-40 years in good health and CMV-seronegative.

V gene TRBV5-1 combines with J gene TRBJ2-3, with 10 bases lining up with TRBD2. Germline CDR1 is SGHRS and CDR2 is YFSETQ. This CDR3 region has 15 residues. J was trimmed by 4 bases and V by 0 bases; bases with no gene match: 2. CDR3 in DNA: TGCGCCAGCAGCTTGGGAAGCGGGGGGGCAGATACGCAGTATTTT. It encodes CASSLGSGGADTQYF. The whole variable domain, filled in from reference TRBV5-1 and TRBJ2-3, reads KAGVTQTPRYLIKTRGQQVTLSCSPISGHRSVSWYQQTPGQGLQFLFEYFSETQRNKGNFPGRFSGRQFSNSRSEMNVSTLELGDSALYLCASSLGSGGADTQYFGPGTRLTVL.

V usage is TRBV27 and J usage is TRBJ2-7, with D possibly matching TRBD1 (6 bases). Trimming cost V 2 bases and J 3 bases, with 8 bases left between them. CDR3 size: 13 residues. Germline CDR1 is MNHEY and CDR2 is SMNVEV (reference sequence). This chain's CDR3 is CASSLGGLYEQYF. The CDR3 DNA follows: TGTGCCAGCAGTTTAGGGGGCCTCTACGAGCAGTACTTC.

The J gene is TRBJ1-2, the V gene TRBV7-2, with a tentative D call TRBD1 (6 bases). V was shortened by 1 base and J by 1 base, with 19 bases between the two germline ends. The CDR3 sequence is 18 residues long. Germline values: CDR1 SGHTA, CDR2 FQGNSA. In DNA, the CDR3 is TGTGCCAGCAGCTTAGGGACCCCCGGGGGGCAGCTTAACTATGGCTACACCTTC. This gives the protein CASSLGTPGGQLNYGYTF.

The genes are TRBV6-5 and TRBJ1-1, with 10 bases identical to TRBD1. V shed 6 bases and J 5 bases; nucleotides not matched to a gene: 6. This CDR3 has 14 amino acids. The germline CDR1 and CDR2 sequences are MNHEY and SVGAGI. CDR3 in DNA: TGTGCCAGCAGCACTCGGGACAGGGGTACTGAAGCTTTCTTT. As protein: CASSTRDRGTEAFF.

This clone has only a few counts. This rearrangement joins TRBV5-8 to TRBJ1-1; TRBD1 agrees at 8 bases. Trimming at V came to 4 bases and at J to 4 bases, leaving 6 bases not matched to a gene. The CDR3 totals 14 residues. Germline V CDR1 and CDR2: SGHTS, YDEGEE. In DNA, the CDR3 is TGTGCCAGCAGCCTCAGGGGGCTAGGCACTGAAGCTTTCTTT. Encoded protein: CASSLRGLGTEAFF.

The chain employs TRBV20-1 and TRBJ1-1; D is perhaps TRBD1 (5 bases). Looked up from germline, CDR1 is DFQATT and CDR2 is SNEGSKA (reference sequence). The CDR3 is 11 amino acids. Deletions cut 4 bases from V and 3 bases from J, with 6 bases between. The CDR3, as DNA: TGCAGTGCTATACAGGACACTGAAGCTTTCTTT. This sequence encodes CSAIQDTEAFF.

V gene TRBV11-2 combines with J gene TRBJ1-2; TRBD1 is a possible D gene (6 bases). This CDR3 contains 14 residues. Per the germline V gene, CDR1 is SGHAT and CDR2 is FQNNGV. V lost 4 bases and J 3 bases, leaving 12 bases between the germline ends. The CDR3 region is CASSSSPGDYGYTF. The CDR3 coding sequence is TGTGCCAGCAGCTCCAGCCCAGGGGACTATGGCTACACCTTC. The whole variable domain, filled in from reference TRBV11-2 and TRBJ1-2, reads EAGVAQSPRYKIIEKRQSVAFWCNPISGHATLYWYQQILGQGPKLLIQFQNNGVVDDSQLPKDRFSAERLKGVDSTLKIQPAKLEDSAVYLCASSSSPGDYGYTFGSGTRLTVV.

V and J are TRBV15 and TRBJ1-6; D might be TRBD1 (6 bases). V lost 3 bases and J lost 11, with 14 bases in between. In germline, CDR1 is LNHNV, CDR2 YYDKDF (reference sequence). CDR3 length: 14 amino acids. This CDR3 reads CATSRTGRETPLHF. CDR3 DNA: TGTGCCACCAGCAGGACAGGAAGAGAGACACCCCTCCACTTT.

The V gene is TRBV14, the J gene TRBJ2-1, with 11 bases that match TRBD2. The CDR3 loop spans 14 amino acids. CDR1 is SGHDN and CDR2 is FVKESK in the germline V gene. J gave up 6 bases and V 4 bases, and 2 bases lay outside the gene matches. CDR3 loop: CASSRLAGTNEQFF. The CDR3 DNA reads TGTGCCAGCAGCCGACTAGCGGGGACCAATGAGCAGTTCTTC.

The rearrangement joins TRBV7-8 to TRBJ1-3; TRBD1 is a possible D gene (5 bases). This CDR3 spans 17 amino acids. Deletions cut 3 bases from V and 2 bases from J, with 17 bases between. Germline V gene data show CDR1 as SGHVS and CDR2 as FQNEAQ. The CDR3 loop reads CASSLAPRTIAGNTIYF. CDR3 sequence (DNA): TGTGCCAGCAGCTTGGCACCTAGGACAATTGCTGGAAACACCATATATTTT.

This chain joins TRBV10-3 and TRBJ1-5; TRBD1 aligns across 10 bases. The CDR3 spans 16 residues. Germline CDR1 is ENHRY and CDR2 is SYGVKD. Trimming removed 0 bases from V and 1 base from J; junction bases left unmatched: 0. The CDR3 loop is CAISESDRGSNQPQHF. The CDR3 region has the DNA TGTGCCATCAGTGAGTCGGACAGGGGGAGCAATCAGCCCCAGCATTTT.

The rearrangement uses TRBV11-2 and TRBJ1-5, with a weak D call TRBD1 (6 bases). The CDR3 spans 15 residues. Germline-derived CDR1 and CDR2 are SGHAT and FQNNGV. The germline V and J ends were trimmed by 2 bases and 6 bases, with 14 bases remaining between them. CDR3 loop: CASSLRGGPGQPQHF. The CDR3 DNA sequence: TGTGCCAGCAGCTTAAGGGGGGGGCCGGGTCAGCCCCAGCATTTT.

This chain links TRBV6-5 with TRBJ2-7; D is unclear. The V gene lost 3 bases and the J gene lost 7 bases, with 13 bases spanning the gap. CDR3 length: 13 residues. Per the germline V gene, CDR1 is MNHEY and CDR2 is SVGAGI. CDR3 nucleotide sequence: TGTGCCAGCAGTTATACAAGGTCAGGAGAGCAGTACTTC. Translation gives CASSYTRSGEQYF.

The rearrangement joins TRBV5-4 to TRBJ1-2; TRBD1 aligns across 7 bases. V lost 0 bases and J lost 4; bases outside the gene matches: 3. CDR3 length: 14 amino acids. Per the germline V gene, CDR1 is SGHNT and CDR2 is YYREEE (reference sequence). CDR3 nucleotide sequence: TGTGCCAGCAGCTTGGAGTCAGGGGGCTATGGCTACACCTTC. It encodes CASSLESGGYGYTF. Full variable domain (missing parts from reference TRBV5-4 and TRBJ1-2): ETGVTQSPTHLIKTRGQQVTLRCSSQSGHNTVSWYQQALGQGPQFIFQYYREEENGRGNFPPRFSGLQFPNYSSELNVNALELDDSALYLCASSLESGGYGYTFGSGTRLTVV.

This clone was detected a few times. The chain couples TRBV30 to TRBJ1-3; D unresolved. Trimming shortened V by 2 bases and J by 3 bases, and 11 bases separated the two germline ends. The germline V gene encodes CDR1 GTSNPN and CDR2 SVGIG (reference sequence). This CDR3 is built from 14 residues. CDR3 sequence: CAWSPGLYGNTIYF. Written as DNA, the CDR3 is TGTGCCTGGAGTCCTGGACTCTATGGAAACACCATATATTTT.

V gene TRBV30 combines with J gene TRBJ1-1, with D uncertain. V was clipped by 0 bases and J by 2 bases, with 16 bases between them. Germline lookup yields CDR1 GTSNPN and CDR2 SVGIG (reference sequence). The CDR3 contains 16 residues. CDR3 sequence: CAWSVLIASGNTEAFF. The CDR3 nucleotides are TGTGCCTGGAGTGTACTTATCGCCAGCGGAAACACTGAAGCTTTCTTT.

The CDR3 nucleotides are TGTGCCAGCAGCCAACCGGGACAGGGTCTCAATGAGCAGTTCTTC. This encodes CASSQPGQGLNEQFF. The chain carries TRBV4-2 and TRBJ2-1; 9 bases line up with TRBD1. This CDR3 has 15 amino acids. The germline CDR1 and CDR2 sequences are LGHNA and YNFKEQ. V lost 2 bases and J lost 6; bases outside the gene matches: 5.

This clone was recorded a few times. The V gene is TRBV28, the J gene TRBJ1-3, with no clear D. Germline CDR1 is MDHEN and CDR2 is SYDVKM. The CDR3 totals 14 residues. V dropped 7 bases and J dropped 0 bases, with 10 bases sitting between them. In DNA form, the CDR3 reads TGTGCCAGCAAGGAGGTTTTCTCTGGAAACACCATATATTTT. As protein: CASKEVFSGNTIYF.